The 17 T cell receptor beta chains in this list originate from one sample, sequenced in a study of shared clonotypes between healthy human individuals. Positive CCR7 selection of CD45RO-negative cells yielded the naive CD8 cells, and terminally differentiated effector memory CD45RA+ cells were excluded. TCRdb keeps only in-frame clones here, not all; method: immunoSEQ multiplex PCR. In the table there are about 1,900,000 clones, approximately 95% of which are singletons. The sample taken for sequencing was naive CD8+ T cells sorted from blood. Every receptor here comes from a man in his late teens or twenties in good health.

The chain is built from TRBV2 and TRBJ1-4; 7 nucleotides match TRBD1. CDR3 length: 15 residues. The V gene end was trimmed by 6 bases and the J gene end by 3 bases; junction bases not matched to a gene: 7. The V gene's germline CDR1 is SNHLY and CDR2 FYNNEI. The CDR3 protein is CASSATGRPNEKLFF. DNA of the CDR3: TGTGCCAGCAGCGCGACAGGGCGCCCTAATGAAAAACTGTTTTTT.

The chain recombines TRBV2 with TRBJ2-7; D call uncertain. The CDR3 is 10 amino acids. V was cut by 9 bases and J by 7 bases, with 10 bases left in between. The germline CDR1 and CDR2 sequences are SNHLY and FYNNEI. DNA for the CDR3: TGTGCCAGTCAAATTGCGGAGCAGTACTTC. Translated: CASQIAEQYF.

This rearrangement joins TRBV4-1 to TRBJ2-4; 8 nucleotides agree with TRBD2. After removal of 6 bases from V and 0 bases from J, the junction contained 13 bases not matched to a gene. The CDR3 length is 18 residues. Per germline, CDR1 MGHRA and CDR2 YSYEKL. The CDR3 DNA is TGCGCCAGCAGTTCCTTGGGCGGGGGGATTCTAGCCAAAAACATTCAGTACTTC. Translation gives CASSSLGGGILAKNIQYF.

The CDR3 spells CASSPGGETREQYF. CDR3 DNA: TGTGCCAGCAGCCCGGGGGGGGAGACCAGGGAGCAGTACTTC. The chain is built from TRBV27 and TRBJ2-7; the match to TRBD2 covers 8 bases. J was trimmed by 7 bases and V by 6 bases; bases with no gene match: 11. CDR1 is MNHEY and CDR2 is SMNVEV in the germline V gene (reference sequence). This CDR3 region has 14 residues.

Remarks on this clone: Given a far larger clone just one base away, this is likely a sequencing read error. Other DNA sequences from this sample encode an identical CDR3 as well. The J gene is TRBJ1-1, the V gene TRBV5-8; no firm D call. Germline CDR1 reads SGHTS; CDR2 reads YDEGEE. Trimming took 5 bases from V and 0 from J, leaving 5 bases between them. This CDR3 has 12 residues. CDR3 bases: TGTGCCAGCAGTCCCCTGAACACTGAAGCTTTCTTT. This gives the protein CASSPLNTEAFF.

A word on this clone: An end of the junction does not agree with germline; a read error may underlie this. This CDR3 reads CASSLSMGDYEQYF. CDR3 sequence (DNA): TGTGCTAGCAGCTTAAGTATGGGGGACTACGAGCAGTACTTC. The chain employs TRBV7-7 and TRBJ2-7; D assignment may be TRBD1 or TRBD2 (5 bases each). CDR1 is SSHAT and CDR2 is FNYEAQ in the germline V gene (reference sequence). The CDR3 contains 14 residues.

This chain links TRBV4-1 with TRBJ2-1; a weak D match, TRBD2 (5 bases). The CDR3 is 14 residues long. Trimming removed 4 bases from V and 10 bases from J, with 17 bases in between. CDR1 MGHRA and CDR2 YSYEKL come from the germline V gene. The chain's CDR3 is CASSPRSLALEQFF. CDR3 nucleotides: TGCGCCAGCAGCCCCAGAAGCCTAGCCCTAGAGCAGTTCTTC.

In the case of this clone: Other DNA sequences within the sample encode an identical CDR3. V usage is TRBV5-4 and J usage is TRBJ2-7, with 9 nucleotides matching TRBD2. The CDR3 runs 13 residues. J was trimmed by 3 bases and V by 2 bases; bases with no gene match: 0. Germline assignment: CDR1 SGHNT and CDR2 YYREEE (reference sequence). The CDR3 DNA is TGTGCCAGCAGCTTTAGCGGGAGCTACGAGCAGTACTTC. The encoded protein is CASSFSGSYEQYF.

The gene calls are TRBV6-5 and TRBJ1-1, with D possibly being TRBD1 (6 bases). The CDR3 runs 13 residues. V lost 3 bases to trimming and J lost 8 bases, with 13 bases between them. The germline V gene has CDR1 MNHEY and CDR2 SVGAGI. CDR3 sequence reads: CASSYLEGGEAFF. The CDR3 DNA sequence: TGTGCCAGCAGTTATCTAGAGGGGGGAGAAGCTTTCTTT.

V usage is TRBV19 and J usage is TRBJ2-5; TRBD2 matches 9 bases. Trimming removed 7 bases from V and 5 bases from J; junction bases left unmatched: 5. Germline CDR1 is LNHDA and CDR2 is SQIVND (reference sequence). The CDR3 totals 13 residues. CDR3 sequence (DNA): TGTGCCAGTAAGGCTAGCGGGATGGAGACCCAGTACTTC. Residues: CASKASGMETQYF.

V and J are TRBV10-3 and TRBJ2-5; no clear D gene. Trimming removed 7 bases at V and 2 bases at J, with 11 bases between. Germline CDR1 ENHRY, CDR2 SYGVKD. The CDR3 runs to 13 residues. DNA for the CDR3: TGTGCCATCAACCAGGACGGGCAAGAGACCCAGTACTTC. It yields the protein CAINQDGQETQYF.

J is TRBJ2-2 and V is TRBV4-3, with D possibly TRBD2 on 6 matching bases. The CDR3 covers 18 residues. V lost 0 bases, J lost 2 bases, and 16 bases lay in between. Germline lookup yields CDR1 LGHNA and CDR2 YSLEER. The CDR3 reads CASSQERAGRLNTGELFF. CDR3 sequence (DNA): TGCGCCAGCAGCCAAGAACGGGCGGGGCGCCTCAACACCGGGGAGCTGTTTTTT.

Remarks on this clone: Other DNA sequences in the sample encode the same CDR3. The CDR3 loop is CASSLAGAGANVLTF. CDR3 sequence (DNA): TGTGCCAGCAGCTTAGCCGGGGCTGGGGCCAACGTCCTGACTTTC. V gene TRBV7-6 combines with J gene TRBJ2-6; perhaps TRBD2 as D (5 bases). V was shortened by 0 bases and J by 2 bases, with 5 bases between the two germline ends. This CDR3 spans 15 amino acids. CDR1 is SGHVS, CDR2 FNYEAQ, per germline.

The chain uses TRBV13 and TRBJ2-2; weak D call: TRBD1 (5 bases). In germline, CDR1 is PRHDT, CDR2 FYEKMQ (reference sequence). The CDR3 runs 16 residues. V dropped 5 bases and J dropped 0 bases, with 13 bases sitting between them. CDR3 sequence reads: CASSPQGGANTGELFF. DNA of the CDR3: TGTGCCAGCAGCCCCCAGGGCGGCGCGAACACCGGGGAGCTGTTTTTT.

The V gene is TRBV29-1, the J gene TRBJ2-7; D unclear. The CDR3 loop spans 13 amino acids. V lost 2 bases and J 1 base, leaving 9 bases between the germline ends. Germline lookup yields CDR1 SQVTM and CDR2 ANQGSEA. CDR3 sequence (DNA): TGCAGCGTTGAAATTGGGGAATCCTACGAGCAGTACTTC. It is translated as CSVEIGESYEQYF.

CDR3 sequence reads: CASSFGAGYEQYF. The DNA for the CDR3 is TGTGCCAGCAGCTTCGGGGCAGGGTACGAGCAGTACTTC. The chain has TRBV13 and TRBJ2-7, with D perhaps assigned TRBD1 or TRBD2 (5 bases each). This CDR3 comprises 13 residues. V lost 3 bases and J lost 4, with 10 bases in between. CDR1 is PRHDT, CDR2 FYEKMQ, per germline (reference sequence).

This chain links TRBV9 with TRBJ2-7; perhaps TRBD1 as D (5 bases). The CDR3 runs to 15 residues. V lost 4 bases to trimming and J lost 0 bases, with 14 bases between them. Germline CDR1 is SGDLS and CDR2 is YYNGEE. CDR3 residues: CASSPAPTVSYEQYF. In DNA form, the CDR3 reads TGTGCCAGCAGCCCCGCCCCGACAGTCTCCTACGAGCAGTACTTC.